This TCR beta chain was identified during a study of control samples from healthy donors and cancer patients. This CDR3 is 18 amino acids long. Trimming removed 1 base from V and 9 bases from J; junction bases left unmatched: 15. CDR1 PRHDT and CDR2 FYEKMQ come from the germline V gene (reference sequence). Data came from immunoSEQ multiplex PCR; TCRdb stores just in-frame clones and leaves some out. The data contain around 130,000 clones, roughly 90% of them singletons. Material: PBMCs. V and J are TRBV13 and TRBJ2-1; 10 bases align to TRBD2. The receptor's source is a man over 45 with head and neck cancer. The CDR3 coding sequence is TGTGCCAGCAGCTTAGCTAGCGGGAGTGATTTTAGGTTAATTGAGCAGTTCTTC. Translation gives CASSLASGSDFRLIEQFF.